Below, 32 T cell receptor beta chains from the same sample are listed, as sequenced in a study of T-cell memory formation after mild COVID-19. TCRdb reanalysed the 5' RACE reads using MiXCR and keeps one entry per CDR3 protein. The table shows 89,000 or so distinct CDR3 sequences, with roughly 13% occurring only once. Source material: PBMCs or a T cell subset sorted from them (not recorded which). All receptors come from a man between 18 and 35 years old who had mild COVID-19 (a few samples of this study predate the infection). Cell type and time point are not known.

This rearrangement joins TRBV12-3 or TRBV12-4 to TRBJ2-1; D may match TRBD1 or TRBD2 (5 bases each). Trimming left V 4 bases short and J 9 bases short, with 13 bases between. CDR3 length: 13 amino acids. CDR3 nucleotide sequence: TGTGCCAGCAGTTCCTTGGGGGAAGTTGAGCAGTTCTTC. The encoded protein is CASSSLGEVEQFF.

This clonotype was seen ten or more times. The chain joins TRBV7-8 to TRBJ2-1; perhaps D is TRBD1 or TRBD2 (5 bases each). Trimming shortened V by 1 base and J by 9 bases, and 10 bases separated the two germline ends. CDR3 length: 13 residues. Germline assignment: CDR1 SGHVS and CDR2 FQNEAQ. The CDR3 region is CASSLEGTGEQFF. The CDR3 nucleotides read TGTGCCAGCAGCTTAGAGGGGACCGGTGAGCAGTTCTTC.

This chain connects TRBV7-2 to TRBJ1-2; possibly TRBD1 for D (5 bases). The CDR3 spans 15 residues. Per germline, CDR1 SGHTA and CDR2 FQGNSA. V was trimmed by 1 base and J by 4 bases, leaving 13 bases between them. CDR3 coding DNA: TGTGCCAGCAGCTTAGGCCGAGGGGTCCTCTATGGCTACACCTTC. It is translated as CASSLGRGVLYGYTF. Complete variable domain (other parts from reference TRBV7-2 and TRBJ1-2): GAGVSQSPSNKVTEKGKDVELRCDPISGHTALYWYRQSLGQGLEFLIYFQGNSAPDKSGLPSDRFSAERTGGSVSTLTIQRTQQEDSAVYLCASSLGRGVLYGYTFGSGTRLTVV.

This sequence joins TRBV6-2 or TRBV6-3 and TRBJ1-6; D possibly corresponds to TRBD1 (5 bases). The CDR3 length is 12 residues. Germline V gene data show CDR1 as MNHEY and CDR2 as SVGEGT. Trimming took off 8 bases at V and 7 bases at J, with 9 bases between the two ends. CDR3 loop: CASSRTNSPLHF. CDR3 sequence (DNA): TGTGCCAGCTCTAGGACAAATTCACCCCTCCACTTT.

This clonotype has ten or more counts. The chain has TRBV4-2 and TRBJ2-7; TRBD2 matches at 7 bases. The V segment lost 1 base and the J segment 2 bases; nucleotides outside the gene matches: 2. Germline CDR1 reads LGHNA; CDR2 reads YNFKEQ. The CDR3 sequence is 14 residues long. In DNA form, the CDR3 reads TGTGCCAGCAGCCAAGGGGGGGGGACCTACGAGCAGTACTTC. Its protein product is CASSQGGGTYEQYF.

In this sample, this clonotype turned up a few times. This chain links TRBV6-2 or TRBV6-3 with TRBJ2-7, with D tentatively TRBD1 or TRBD2 (5 bases each). The V end was cut by 5 bases, the J end by 0 bases, with 11 bases between. This CDR3 region has 14 residues. Germline lookup yields CDR1 MNHEY and CDR2 SVGEGT. The CDR3 DNA reads TGTGCCAGCAGTATCGGGACGGCCTCCTACGAGCAGTACTTC. Its protein is CASSIGTASYEQYF.

This clonotype appeared a few times. V usage is TRBV19 and J usage is TRBJ2-5; 9 bases are shared with TRBD1. With 0 bases clipped from V and 4 bases from J, the junction kept 0 bases outside the gene matches. The V gene's germline CDR1 is LNHDA and CDR2 SQIVND (reference sequence). This CDR3 is 14 amino acids long. CDR3 nucleotides: TGTGCCAGTAGTATAGAGGACAGGGGAGAGACCCAGTACTTC. Translating gives CASSIEDRGETQYF.

This chain connects TRBV6-5 to TRBJ2-1, with 10 bases identical to TRBD2. The CDR3 covers 16 residues. The trim removed 5 bases at V and 7 bases at J, leaving 11 bases unmatched. Germline CDR1 is MNHEY and CDR2 is SVGAGI. The CDR3 DNA sequence: TGTGCCAGCAGTAGCGGGGGGGGTATGTTTGTAAATGAGCAGTTCTTC. It specifies CASSSGGGMFVNEQFF.

The V gene is TRBV7-9, the J gene TRBJ1-2, with D possibly matching TRBD1 (6 bases). CDR3 length: 15 residues. Trimming cost V 5 bases and J 4 bases, with 17 bases left between them. From germline, CDR1 is SEHNR and CDR2 FQNEAQ (reference sequence). For the CDR3, the DNA is TGTGCCAGCAGCCAAATAGAGACAGGACTCTATGGCTACACCTTC. Its protein is CASSQIETGLYGYTF. The whole variable domain, remainder taken from reference TRBV7-9 and TRBJ1-2, is DTGVSQNPRHKITKRGQNVTFRCDPISEHNRLYWYRQTLGQGPEFLTYFQNEAQLEKSRLLSDRFSAERPKGSFSTLEIQRTEQGDSAMYLCASSQIETGLYGYTFGSGTRLTVV.

This clonotype was counted a single time. One end of the junction varies from germline; a read error may be responsible. The CDR3 DNA is TGCAGCGTTTGGGGGGACAGGGCCTACGAGAAGTACTTC. This codes for CSVWGDRAYEKYF. V gene TRBV29-1 combines with J gene TRBJ2-7; TRBD1 matches at 9 bases. This CDR3 is built from 13 residues. The germline CDR1 and CDR2 sequences are SQVTM and ANQGSEA.

Only a few counts were recorded for this clonotype. The rearrangement links TRBV11-2 to TRBJ1-5; D remains ambiguous. Germline V lookup: CDR1 SGHAT, CDR2 FQNNGV. The CDR3 is made up of 13 amino acids. V dropped 4 bases and J dropped 6 bases, with 10 bases sitting between them. CDR3 amino acids: CASSSWRGQPQHF. The CDR3, as DNA: TGTGCCAGCAGCTCCTGGCGGGGTCAGCCCCAGCATTTT.

The sample holds a few counts of this clonotype. The chain joins TRBV7-8 to TRBJ2-5, with TRBD2 identical over 12 bases. In germline, CDR1 is SGHVS, CDR2 FQNEAQ. V gave up 2 bases and J gave up 3 bases; unmatched junction bases: 1. The CDR3 consists of 15 residues. The CDR3 loop reads CASSLRLAGEETQYF. CDR3 DNA sequence: TGTGCCAGCAGCTTACGACTAGCGGGGGAAGAGACCCAGTACTTC.

V usage is TRBV3-1 and J usage is TRBJ2-7; D remains ambiguous. From germline, CDR1 is LGHDT and CDR2 YNNKEL (reference sequence). Trimming removed 2 bases from V and 4 bases from J, with 3 bases in between. This CDR3 comprises 11 residues. CDR3 bases: TGTGCCAGCAGCCAACTATACGAGCAGTACTTC. This encodes CASSQLYEQYF.

This clonotype was detected only a few times. The chain joins TRBV12-3 or TRBV12-4 to TRBJ2-3, with D uncertain. V gave up 3 bases and J gave up 2 bases, with 9 bases separating them. The CDR3 loop spans 14 amino acids. DNA for the CDR3: TGTGCCAGCAGTTTCATGGGCCTCACAGATACGCAGTATTTT. The encoded protein is CASSFMGLTDTQYF.

This chain joins TRBV27 and TRBJ1-4; 11 nucleotides align to TRBD1. V was pared by 3 bases and J by 8 bases, with 2 bases of the junction left unmatched. This CDR3 contains 14 residues. Germline V gene lookup returns CDR1 MNHEY and CDR2 SMNVEV (reference sequence). CDR3 in DNA: TGTGCCAGCAGTTTGGGGACAGGGGGGGAAAAACTGTTTTTT. This gives the protein CASSLGTGGEKLFF.

The J gene is TRBJ2-5, the V gene TRBV2; a weak D match, TRBD2 (6 bases). The CDR3 spans 14 residues. CDR1 and CDR2 (germline): SNHLY, FYNNEI. V gave up 1 base and J gave up 5 bases, with 11 bases separating them. CDR3 in amino acids: CASSEGGADETQYF. The CDR3 DNA reads as TGTGCCAGCAGTGAAGGCGGGGCAGACGAGACCCAGTACTTC.

The rearrangement uses TRBV27 and TRBJ2-2, with TRBD1 matching 8 bases. CDR1 is MNHEY, CDR2 SMNVEV, per germline (reference sequence). V lost 5 bases, J lost 6 bases, and 11 bases stayed unmatched. The CDR3 runs to 16 residues. CDR3 DNA sequence: TGTGCCAGCAGTCTCGGGACAGGTACTCCGGCCGGGGAGCTGTTTTTT. This translates into CASSLGTGTPAGELFF.

The chain carries TRBV4-2 and TRBJ1-2, with D uncertain. This CDR3 region has 13 residues. Germline lookup yields CDR1 LGHNA and CDR2 YNFKEQ. V was shortened by 5 bases and J by 6 bases, with 13 bases between the two germline ends. The CDR3 spells CASSAFDVDGYTF. CDR3 nucleotides: TGTGCCAGCAGCGCCTTCGATGTGGATGGCTACACCTTC.

By sample fraction, this clonotype is medium-sized (0.01 to 0.1%). The rearrangement joins TRBV4-1 to TRBJ1-1, with D possibly being TRBD1 (5 bases). The V end was cut by 4 bases, the J end by 1 base, with 13 bases between. CDR3 length: 15 residues. Germline assignment: CDR1 MGHRA and CDR2 YSYEKL. The CDR3 sequence: CASSLMAQENTEAFF. In nucleotides, the CDR3 is TGCGCCAGCAGCCTTATGGCACAGGAGAACACTGAAGCTTTCTTT.

This clonotype was seen a few times. The chain combines TRBV9 with TRBJ2-4; 8 bases map to TRBD2. The CDR3 sequence is 15 residues long. Trimming cost V 0 bases and J 7 bases; bases outside gene matches: 6. The V gene's germline CDR1 is SGDLS and CDR2 YYNGEE. This CDR3 is CASSVGVSSGNIQYF. DNA of the CDR3: TGTGCCAGCAGCGTAGGTGTTTCTAGCGGGAACATTCAGTACTTC.

This clonotype was recorded a few times. The chain has TRBV3-1 and TRBJ2-7; D gene unclear. CDR1 is LGHDT and CDR2 is YNNKEL in the germline V gene (reference sequence). CDR3 length: 11 amino acids. Trimming took 4 bases from V and 4 from J, leaving 5 bases between them. The CDR3 protein is CASSRHYEQYF. In nucleotides, the CDR3 is TGTGCCAGCAGCCGCCATTACGAGCAGTACTTC.

The chain combines TRBV19 with TRBJ2-1, with a tentative D call TRBD1 (6 bases). Trimming removed 1 base at V and 7 bases at J, with 14 bases between. The germline CDR1 and CDR2 sequences are LNHDA and SQIVND (reference sequence). The CDR3 extends over 15 amino acids. The CDR3: CASSIVNTGWNEQFF. In nucleotides, the CDR3 is TGTGCCAGTAGTATAGTTAACACAGGGTGGAATGAGCAGTTCTTC. Looking up the rest from reference TRBV19 and TRBJ2-1 gives the full variable domain: DGGITQSPKYLFRKEGQNVTLSCEQNLNHDAMYWYRQDPGQGLRLIYYSQIVNDFQKGDIAEGYSVSREKKESFPLTVTSAQKNPTAFYLCASSIVNTGWNEQFFGPGTRLTVL.

This clonotype showed up just a few times. This chain uses TRBV12-3 or TRBV12-4 with TRBJ1-1; D gene unclear. This CDR3 contains 12 residues. V was clipped by 6 bases and J by 3 bases, with 8 bases between them. The CDR3 DNA sequence: TGTGCCAGCAGCTACTGGGACACTGAAGCTTTCTTT. Its protein product is CASSYWDTEAFF.

This clonotype occurred a few times. The chain recombines TRBV5-1 with TRBJ1-5, with D hard to call. The CDR3 spans 15 residues. V lost 5 bases to trimming and J lost 4 bases, with 16 bases between them. Looked up from germline, CDR1 is SGHRS and CDR2 is YFSETQ. The CDR3 protein is CASRINTAINQPQHF. The CDR3 nucleotides are TGCGCCAGCAGGATCAACACGGCCATAAATCAGCCCCAGCATTTT.

The chain carries TRBV25-1 and TRBJ2-2; D is perhaps TRBD1 (5 bases). CDR3 size: 14 residues. Germline CDR1 reads MGHDK; CDR2 reads SYGVNS. Trimming cost V 4 bases and J 1 base, with 7 bases left between them. CDR3 DNA: TGTGCCAGCAGTGCAAGGGGGAACACCGGGGAGCTGTTTTTT. The encoded protein is CASSARGNTGELFF.

This clonotype occurred many times. The chain links TRBV6-2 or TRBV6-3 to TRBJ2-7, with 9 bases lining up with TRBD1. V dropped 0 bases and J dropped 3; count of bases not matched to a gene: 0. Germline V gene data show CDR1 as MNHEY and CDR2 as SVGEGT. CDR3 length equals 14 residues. The CDR3 sequence is CASSYSTGGYEQYV. Written as DNA, the CDR3 is TGTGCCAGCAGTTACTCGACAGGGGGCTACGAGCAGTACGTC.

The sample holds many counts of this clonotype. The chain combines TRBV4-3 with TRBJ2-1, with a weak D call TRBD2 (5 bases). Germline V lookup: CDR1 LGHNA, CDR2 YSLEER. Trimming shortened V by 0 bases and J by 8 bases, and 17 bases separated the two germline ends. CDR3 length: 16 amino acids. The CDR3 DNA sequence: TGCGCCAGCAGCCAAGATGGAGGCCTAGCCACCCATGAGCAGTTCTTC. Protein product: CASSQDGGLATHEQFF.

This chain joins TRBV13 and TRBJ2-1; unclear D gene. This CDR3 has 12 amino acids. The V end was cut by 0 bases, the J end by 9 bases, with 6 bases between. Germline V gives CDR1 PRHDT, CDR2 FYEKMQ (reference sequence). In DNA form, the CDR3 reads TGTGCCAGCAGCTTAGGGCCGGCTGAGCAGTTCTTC. This encodes CASSLGPAEQFF.

This clonotype was counted between two and nine times. The gene calls are TRBV7-9 and TRBJ2-2; perhaps TRBD1 as D (6 bases). This CDR3 contains 15 residues. Germline loops: CDR1 SEHNR, CDR2 FQNEAQ (reference sequence). V lost 3 bases, J lost 6 bases, and 14 bases lay in between. The CDR3: CASSFRAGASGELFF. CDR3 DNA sequence: TGTGCCAGCAGCTTCAGGGCAGGGGCGTCCGGGGAGCTGTTTTTT. The full variable domain, in which reference TRBV7-9 and TRBJ2-2 provide the parts outside the CDR3, is DTGVSQNPRHKITKRGQNVTFRCDPISEHNRLYWYRQTLGQGPEFLTYFQNEAQLEKSRLLSDRFSAERPKGSFSTLEIQRTEQGDSAMYLCASSFRAGASGELFFGEGSRLTVL.

The rearrangement uses TRBV4-1 and TRBJ1-5, with TRBD1 as a possible D gene (5 bases). The CDR3 runs 15 residues. Trimming shortened V by 0 bases and J by 5 bases, and 11 bases separated the two germline ends. Germline loops: CDR1 MGHRA, CDR2 YSYEKL. The CDR3 sequence: CASSQDSRGDQPQHF. CDR3 DNA sequence: TGCGCCAGCAGCCAAGACTCAAGGGGCGATCAGCCCCAGCATTTT.

This chain joins TRBV7-9 and TRBJ2-7, with a possible D match to TRBD1 (5 bases). The CDR3 runs to 14 residues. CDR1 and CDR2 from the germline V gene are SEHNR and FQNEAQ (reference sequence). Trimming shortened V by 5 bases and J by 4 bases, and 15 bases separated the two germline ends. CDR3 amino acids: CASSPEAGPYEQYF. The CDR3 DNA follows: TGTGCCAGCAGCCCCGAGGCAGGGCCTTACGAGCAGTACTTC.

This chain connects TRBV12-3 or TRBV12-4 to TRBJ1-4; 10 nucleotides match TRBD1. V shed 6 bases, J shed 8 bases, and the junction held 6 bases outside the gene matches. This CDR3 comprises 14 residues. The CDR3 DNA is TGTGCCAGCAGGTGGGGACAGGGGAACGAAAAACTGTTTTTT. It encodes CASRWGQGNEKLFF.